The sequence of this TCR beta chain was determined in a study of blood T cell repertoires in COVID-19. V was clipped by 5 bases and J by 4 bases; unmatched bases: 2. Looked up from germline, CDR1 is SEHNR and CDR2 is FQNEAQ (reference sequence). The CDR3 is 13 amino acids. Sequenced by immunoSEQ multiplex PCR; TCRdb stores in-frame clones only, minus some. Here the sample spans over 85,000 clones, about 90% being singletons. The specimen was peripheral blood. This rearrangement joins TRBV7-9 to TRBJ1-3; 7 bases line up with TRBD1. The source is a woman in her 50s with COVID-19, enrolled during active disease. The CDR3 DNA sequence: TGTGCCAGCAGCCTAGGGGGCGGAAACACCATATATTTT. Its translation is CASSLGGGNTIYF.